This record looks at one T cell receptor beta chain sequence and its context. Semi-nested PCR with Nested Universal Primer A followed constant-region reverse priming of full-length variable regions. TCRdb redid the calling of the 5' RACE reads with MiXCR, one entry per CDR3 protein. The sample includes around 8,000 distinct CDR3 sequences, 36% of them seen just once. V lost 4 bases and J 5 bases, leaving 15 bases between the germline ends. The length of the CDR3 is 14 residues. Germline lookup yields CDR1 SGHRS and CDR2 YFSETQ. Sequencing used tumor-infiltrating memory CD4+ T cells sorted from the breast tumor. Subset: memory CD4+ T cells, CD4+CD45RO+CD25-. The TCR originated in a female donor with breast cancer. The chain joins TRBV5-1 to TRBJ1-1, with D tentatively TRBD1 (5 bases). The CDR3 DNA follows: TGCGCCAGCAGCCTGGGGGTTCAAGGGACTGAAGCTTTCTTT. Protein sequence: CASSLGVQGTEAFF.